The sequence of this T cell receptor (beta chain) was determined in a study of blood T cell repertoires in COVID-19. Study in general: The United States, Italy and Spain supplied acute and convalescent COVID-19 samples. T cells, B-cell-depleted T cells, or PBMCs provided the cDNA or gDNA that served as material.

Under the authors' procedure: Quantification of nucleated cells was approximated via reference gene primer amplification. TCRdb keeps only in-frame clones here, not all; method: immunoSEQ multiplex PCR. For V, J and clone size, that table is used; D and trimming come from the DNA. The table shows more than 90,000 clones, with 82% occurring only once. Trimming pared 8 bases from V and 4 bases from J, leaving 12 bases between. The CDR3 is 12 amino acids. Germline V gene lookup returns CDR1 SGHRS and CDR2 YFSETQ. The receptor's source is a man older than 75 with acute or convalescent COVID-19. The chain carries TRBV5-1 and TRBJ1-2, with D possibly TRBD1 on 6 matching bases. Input material: peripheral blood. CDR3 in DNA: TGCGCCAGTGGGGACACCTTCTATGGCTACACCTTC. Its protein product is CASGDTFYGYTF.